This is a list of T cell receptor beta chains from one sample in a study of post-analysis software for immune sequencing data. MiXCR, applied by TCRdb to the PCR reads, yields one record per CDR3 protein. The sample yields about 200,000 distinct CDR3 sequences, approximately 28% seen once. Source material: blood. These TCRs come from a girl between 2 and 17 years old with multiple sclerosis. Both conserved end residues are part of each CDR3. A D gene is named only where the DNA matches it firmly. A row's size may be missing; if present it is once, few, many or a size class.

size	J	V	D	CDR3	DNA
NA	TRBJ1-4	TRBV5-5	NA	CASSLPGLGTNEKLFF	TGTGCCAGCAGCTTGCCCGGTCTAGGAACTAATGAAAAACTGTTTTTT
many	TRBJ1-2	TRBV9	TRBD1	CASEGQGVYTF	TGTGCCAGCGAAGGACAGGGAGTATACACCTTC
many	TRBJ1-2	TRBV20-1	TRBD1	CSARSPGGDGYTF	TGCAGTGCTAGAAGTCCAGGGGGCGATGGCTACACCTTC
NA	TRBJ1-1	TRBV6-5	NA	CASSYSGRNTEAFF	TGTGCCAGCAGTTACTCGGGTCGAAACACTGAAGCTTTCTTT
NA	TRBJ2-5	TRBV20-1	NA	CSASGGGLKDEQYF	TGCAGTGCTAGTGGTGGGGGCCTCAAGGATGAGCAGTACTTC
many	TRBJ2-1	TRBV10-3	NA	CAISEGGRGLYNEQFF	TGTGCCATCAGTGAAGGTGGCCGAGGCCTCTACAATGAGCAGTTCTTC
many	TRBJ2-7	TRBV6-2/TRBV6-3	NA	CASSYSTPDVGYEQYF	TGTGCCAGCAGTTACTCGACCCCCGACGTTGGTTACGAGCAGTACTTC
NA	TRBJ2-3	TRBV12-3/TRBV12-4	TRBD2	CASSRRSSGGAPDAQYF	TGTGCCAGCAGCCGTAGGTCTAGCGGGGGGGCCCCAGATGCGCAGTATTTT
NA	TRBJ2-1	TRBV27	NA	CASSFLGEFF	TGTGCCAGCAGTTTCCTGGGGGAGTTCTTC
many	TRBJ2-1	TRBV5-1	TRBD2	CASSRTTSGDYNEQFF	TGCGCCAGCAGCCGGACGACTAGCGGGGACTACAATGAGCAGTTCTTC
many	TRBJ1-2	TRBV6-5	TRBD1	CASRDPGQGNYGYTF	TGTGCCAGCAGAGATCCGGGACAGGGGAACTATGGCTACACCTTC
NA	TRBJ2-7	TRBV5-1	NA	CASSWDTSYEQYF	TGCGCCAGCAGCTGGGACACTTCCTACGAGCAGTATTTC
few	TRBJ1-5	TRBV5-5	NA	CASSLSANSNQPQHF	TGTGCCAGCAGCTTGTCAGCGAATAGCAATCAGCCCCAGCATTTT
NA	TRBJ2-4	TRBV29-1	TRBD2	CSVVAGGGSIQYF	TGCAGCGTTGTAGCGGGAGGAGGTAGCATTCAGTACTTC
NA	TRBJ2-1	TRBV3-1	NA	CASSQGPQRGGLDEQFF	TGTGCCAGCAGCCAAGGACCCCAGAGGGGGGGATTAGATGAGCAGTTCTTC
NA	TRBJ1-1	TRBV7-2	NA	CASSLVYGGSTEAFF	TGTGCCAGCAGCTTAGTGTACGGGGGCAGCACTGAAGCTTTCTTT
NA	TRBJ2-3	TRBV5-1	NA	CATSLGVSTDTQYF	TGCGCAACAAGCTTAGGGGTTAGCACAGATACGCAGTATTTT
many	TRBJ1-2	TRBV10-2	NA	CASSDLTGGFSNYGYTF	TGCGCCAGCAGTGACCTCACCGGCGGGTTCTCTAACTATGGCTACACCTTC
many	TRBJ2-3	TRBV6-1	NA	CASRPGLSSDTQYF	TGTGCCAGCAGGCCGGGACTCTCTTCAGATACGCAGTATTTT
few	TRBJ2-5	TRBV13	NA	CASSLDRLTGARGTQYF	TGTGCCAGCAGCCTAGACCGCCTGACTGGGGCCCGAGGGACCCAGTACTTC
NA	TRBJ2-3	TRBV11-2	TRBD2	CASSPPQRGNTDTQYF	TGTGCCAGCAGCCCCCCCCAGCGGGGTAACACAGATACGCAGTATTTT
many	TRBJ1-2	TRBV10-3	TRBD1	CAIRGQGLGYGYTF	TGTGCCATCAGAGGACAGGGGCTTGGTTATGGCTACACCTTC
NA	TRBJ1-2	TRBV27	TRBD1	CASSPRDRGIPNYGYTF	TGTGCCAGCAGTCCACGGGACAGGGGTATTCCTAACTATGGCTACACCTTC
once	TRBJ2-1	TRBV12-3/TRBV12-4	TRBD2	CASSFILAGKSETQFF	TGTGCCAGCAGTTTTATCCTAGCGGGAAAGAGTGAGACCCAGTTCTTC
many	TRBJ2-7	TRBV28	NA	CASSSIPYEQYF	TGTGCCAGCAGTTCAATCCCCTACGAGCAGTACTTC
NA	TRBJ1-1	TRBV20-1	TRBD1	CSASPRGLGTEAFF	TGCAGTGCTAGCCCCAGGGGGCTGGGCACTGAAGCTTTCTTT
NA	TRBJ1-2	TRBV28	NA	CASTGPNYGYTF	TGTGCCAGCACCGGGCCAAACTATGGCTACACCTTC
once	TRBJ2-7	TRBV5-1	TRBD2	CASSLVAGIYEQYF	TGCGCCAGCAGCTTGGTAGCGGGGATCTACGAGCAGTACTTC
many	TRBJ2-5	TRBV24-1	NA	CATSDFKDPGEEETQYF	TGTGCCACCAGTGATTTCAAGGATCCCGGTGAGGAGGAGACCCAGTACTTC
many	TRBJ2-3	TRBV29-1	TRBD1	CSAGRTGGADTQYF	TGCAGCGCCGGTCGGACAGGGGGCGCAGATACGCAGTATTTT
few	TRBJ2-3	TRBV20-1	TRBD2	CSARVREGTDTQYF	TGCAGTGCTAGAGTTAGGGAGGGGACAGATACGCAGTATTTT
NA	TRBJ2-3	TRBV6-5	NA	CASRPNTGSDADTQYF	TGTGCCAGCAGGCCCAACACAGGAAGTGATGCAGATACGCAGTATTTT
many	TRBJ1-2	TRBV20-1	NA	CSANPTGRNGYTF	TGCAGTGCCAATCCAACAGGGAGAAATGGCTACACCTTC
few	TRBJ1-6	TRBV20-1	TRBD1	CSATRQGKYNSPLHF	TGCAGTGCTACCCGACAGGGAAAATATAATTCACCCCTCCACTTT
NA	TRBJ1-1	TRBV5-1	NA	CASSLWTPLGGNTEAFF	TGCGCCAGCAGCTTGTGGACACCTTTGGGTGGGAACACTGAAGCTTTCTTT
many	TRBJ2-5	TRBV29-1	TRBD2	CSVAPAGARETQYF	TGCAGCGTTGCCCCAGCGGGAGCTCGAGAGACCCAGTACTTC
few	TRBJ1-5	TRBV12-3/TRBV12-4	NA	CASSPGGGSQPQHF	TGTGCCAGCAGTCCGGGGGGGGGTTCTCAGCCCCAGCATTTT
few	TRBJ2-7	TRBV20-1	NA	CSATLPYEQYF	TGCAGTGCTACCCTCCCATACGAGCAGTACTTC
NA	TRBJ2-4	TRBV20-1	NA	CSARPAGDRNIQYF	TGCAGTGCTAGACCCGCAGGGGATAGAAACATTCAGTACTTC
NA	TRBJ2-7	TRBV28	NA	CASSESGMLSYEQYF	TGTGCCAGCAGTGAGTCCGGAATGTTATCCTACGAGCAGTACTTC
NA	TRBJ1-1	TRBV5-1	NA	CASSLVNRNTEAFF	TGCGCCAGCAGCTTGGTCAATAGGAACACTGAAGCTTTCTTT
few	TRBJ2-7	TRBV2	NA	CASSAQGEEQYF	TGTGCCAGCAGTGCACAGGGTGAGGAGCAGTACTTC
many	TRBJ2-1	TRBV6-5	NA	CASSYRTAYNEQFF	TGTGCCAGCAGTTACCGGACTGCCTACAATGAGCAGTTCTTC
many	TRBJ2-1	TRBV7-2	TRBD2	CASSLGLAVYNEQFF	TGTGCCAGCAGCTTGGGACTAGCGGTCTACAATGAGCAGTTCTTC
many	TRBJ1-4	TRBV20-1	TRBD1	CSARAAGTDEKLFF	TGCAGTGCTAGAGCAGCGGGGACAGATGAAAAACTGTTTTTT
few	TRBJ1-1	TRBV12-3/TRBV12-4	NA	CASSLKGQVTEAFF	TGTGCCAGCAGTTTAAAGGGTCAGGTTACTGAAGCTTTCTTT
NA	TRBJ2-7	TRBV18	NA	CASSPRQGYYSEQYF	TGTGCCAGCTCACCACGGCAGGGTTACTACTCCGAGCAGTACTTC
few	TRBJ2-1	TRBV11-2	NA	CASSEQYTEQFF	TGTGCCAGCAGCGAACAGTACACTGAGCAGTTCTTC
NA	TRBJ1-1	TRBV3-1	TRBD1	CASSFRDRDTEAFF	TGTGCCAGCAGCTTCCGGGACAGGGACACTGAAGCTTTCTTT
NA	TRBJ1-1	TRBV20-1	NA	CSAREAGRLAEAFF	TGCAGTGCTAGAGAGGCAGGAAGGCTGGCTGAAGCTTTCTTT
NA	TRBJ2-7	TRBV5-8	NA	CASSPDGASYEQYF	TGTGCCAGCAGCCCTGATGGGGCATCCTACGAGCAGTACTTC
NA	TRBJ2-7	TRBV27	TRBD1	CTSSLGTGAHEQYF	TGTACCAGCAGTTTAGGGACAGGAGCCCACGAGCAGTACTTC
NA	TRBJ2-1	TRBV11-2	TRBD2	CASRRLAGTHEQFF	TGTGCCAGCAGGAGACTAGCGGGAACCCATGAGCAGTTCTTC
NA	TRBJ2-5	TRBV5-6	TRBD1	CASRGGSVEQYF	TGTGCCAGCAGAGGGGGCTCGGTTGAGCAGTACTTC